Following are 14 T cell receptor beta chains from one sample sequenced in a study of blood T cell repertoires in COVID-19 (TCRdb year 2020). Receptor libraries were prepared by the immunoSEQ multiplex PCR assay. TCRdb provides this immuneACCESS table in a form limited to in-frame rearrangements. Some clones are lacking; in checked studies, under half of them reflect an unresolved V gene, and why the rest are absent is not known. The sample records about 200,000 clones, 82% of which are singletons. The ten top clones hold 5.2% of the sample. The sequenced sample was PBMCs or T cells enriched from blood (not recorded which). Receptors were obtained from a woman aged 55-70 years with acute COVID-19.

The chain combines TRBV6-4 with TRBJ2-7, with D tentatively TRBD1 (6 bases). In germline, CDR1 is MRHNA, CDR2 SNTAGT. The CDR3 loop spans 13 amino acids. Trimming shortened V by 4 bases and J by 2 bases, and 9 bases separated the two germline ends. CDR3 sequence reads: CASSVDRPYEQYV. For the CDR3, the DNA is TGTGCCAGCAGTGTGGACAGACCCTACGAGCAGTACGTC.

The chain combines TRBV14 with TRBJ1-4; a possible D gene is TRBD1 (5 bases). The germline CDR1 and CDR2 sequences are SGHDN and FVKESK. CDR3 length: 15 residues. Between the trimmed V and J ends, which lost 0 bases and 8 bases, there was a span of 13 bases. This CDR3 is CASSQERTRSEKLFF. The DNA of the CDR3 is TGTGCCAGCAGCCAAGAAAGGACACGGAGCGAAAAACTGTTTTTT.

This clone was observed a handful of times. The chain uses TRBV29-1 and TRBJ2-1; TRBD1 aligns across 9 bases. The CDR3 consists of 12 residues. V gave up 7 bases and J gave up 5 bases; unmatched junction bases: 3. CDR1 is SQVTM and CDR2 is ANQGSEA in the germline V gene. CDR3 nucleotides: TGCAGCGCCGGACAGGGGAACAATGAGCAGTTCTTC. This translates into CSAGQGNNEQFF.

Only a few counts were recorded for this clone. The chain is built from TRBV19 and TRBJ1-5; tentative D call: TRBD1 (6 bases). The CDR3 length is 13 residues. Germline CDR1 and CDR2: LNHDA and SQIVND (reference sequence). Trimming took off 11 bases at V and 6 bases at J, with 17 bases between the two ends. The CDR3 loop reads CAGSSGGRQPQHF. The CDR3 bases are TGTGCCGGAAGCTCCGGGGGGCGTCAGCCCCAGCATTTT.

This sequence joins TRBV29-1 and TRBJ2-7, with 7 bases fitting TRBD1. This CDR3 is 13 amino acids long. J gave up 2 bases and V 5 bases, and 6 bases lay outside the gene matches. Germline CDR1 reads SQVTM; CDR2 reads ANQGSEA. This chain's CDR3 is CSVTRDRAYEQYF. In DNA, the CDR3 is TGCAGCGTTACCCGGGACAGAGCCTACGAGCAGTACTTC.

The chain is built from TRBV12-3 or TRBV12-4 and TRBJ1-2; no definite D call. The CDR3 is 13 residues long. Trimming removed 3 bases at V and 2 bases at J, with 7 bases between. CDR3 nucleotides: TGTGCCAGCAGTTTCGGGTTAAACTATGGCTACACCTTC. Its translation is CASSFGLNYGYTF.

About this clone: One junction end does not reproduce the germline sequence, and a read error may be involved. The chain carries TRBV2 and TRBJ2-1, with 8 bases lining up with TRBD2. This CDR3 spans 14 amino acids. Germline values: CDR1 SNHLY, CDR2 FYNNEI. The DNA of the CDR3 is TGTGCCAGCAAAGCGGGGGAAGTTACAATGAGTTTGGTCTTC. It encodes CASKAGEVTMSLVF.

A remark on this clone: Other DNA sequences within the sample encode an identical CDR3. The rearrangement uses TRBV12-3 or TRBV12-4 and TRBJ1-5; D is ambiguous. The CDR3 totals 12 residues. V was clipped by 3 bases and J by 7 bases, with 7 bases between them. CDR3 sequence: CASSFSGQPQHF. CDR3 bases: TGTGCCAGCAGTTTTTCAGGACAGCCCCAGCATTTT.

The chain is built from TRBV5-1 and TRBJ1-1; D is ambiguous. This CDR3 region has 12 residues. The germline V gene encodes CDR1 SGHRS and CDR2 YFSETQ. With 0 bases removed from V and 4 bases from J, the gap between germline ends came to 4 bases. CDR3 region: CASSLVSTEAFF. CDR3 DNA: TGCGCCAGCAGCTTGGTGAGCACTGAAGCTTTCTTT.

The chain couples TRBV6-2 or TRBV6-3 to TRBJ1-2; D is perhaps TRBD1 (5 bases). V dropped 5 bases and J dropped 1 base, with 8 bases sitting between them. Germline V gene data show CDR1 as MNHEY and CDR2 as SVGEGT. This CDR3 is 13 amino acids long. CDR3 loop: CASSARDNYGYTF. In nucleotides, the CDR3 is TGTGCCAGCAGTGCCAGGGATAACTATGGCTACACCTTC.

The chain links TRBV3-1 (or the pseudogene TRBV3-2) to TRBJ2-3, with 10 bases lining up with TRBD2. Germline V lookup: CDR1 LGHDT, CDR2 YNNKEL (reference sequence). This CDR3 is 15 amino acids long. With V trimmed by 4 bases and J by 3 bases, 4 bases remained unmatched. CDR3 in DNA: TGTGCCAGCAGCCTTAGCGGGGGGCGAACAGATACGCAGTATTTT. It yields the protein CASSLSGGRTDTQYF.

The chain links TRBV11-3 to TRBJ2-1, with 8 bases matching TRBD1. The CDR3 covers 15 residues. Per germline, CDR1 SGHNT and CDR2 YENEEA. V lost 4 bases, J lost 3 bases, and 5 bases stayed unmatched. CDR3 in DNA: TGTGCCAGCAGCTCTGGACAGGGTAGCTACAATGAGCAGTTCTTC. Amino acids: CASSSGQGSYNEQFF.

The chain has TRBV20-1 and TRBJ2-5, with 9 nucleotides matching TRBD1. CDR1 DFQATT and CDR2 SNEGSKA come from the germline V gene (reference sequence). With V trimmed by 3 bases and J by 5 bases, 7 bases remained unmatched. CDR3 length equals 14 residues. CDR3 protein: CSASRQGVGETQYF. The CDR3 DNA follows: TGCAGTGCTAGTCGACAGGGGGTAGGGGAGACCCAGTACTTC.

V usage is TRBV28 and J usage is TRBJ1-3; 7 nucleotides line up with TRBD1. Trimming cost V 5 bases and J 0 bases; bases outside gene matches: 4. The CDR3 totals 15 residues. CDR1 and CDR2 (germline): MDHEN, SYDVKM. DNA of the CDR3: TGTGCCAGCAGTGTGTACAGGGGCTCTGGAAACACCATATATTTT. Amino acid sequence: CASSVYRGSGNTIYF.